This entry describes one TCR beta chain. The sample belongs to a study of blood T cell repertoires in COVID-19. Background on the study: Sample material is recorded as cDNA or gDNA derived from T cells, B-cell-depleted T cells, or PBMCs.

Authors' methods: Using reference gene primer amplification, nucleated cell counts were estimated. The protocol was immunoSEQ multiplex PCR, while the TCRdb copy is restricted to in-frame clones and leaves out a portion. D and trimming were read from the DNA, whereas the V and J calls and clone size are those reported in that table. In the table there are hundreds of thousands of clones, around 89% of which are singletons. The CDR3 runs to 19 residues. Germline CDR1 LNHDA, CDR2 SQIVND (reference sequence). V lost 6 bases, J lost 4 bases, and 30 bases lay in between. The TCR was taken from a woman in her twenties or thirties with acute or convalescent COVID-19. The chain couples TRBV19 to TRBJ1-2; D may be TRBD1 (6 bases). The specimen sequenced was peripheral blood. DNA for the CDR3: TGTGCCAGTAGCACCCTCAACCCTCAGGGGCAGGGTTCGCCCTATGGCTACACCTTC. Translated: CASSTLNPQGQGSPYGYTF.